This T cell receptor beta chain comes out of a study of shared clonotypes between healthy human individuals. Of note for this clone: Its antigen is not known.

This CDR3 region has 13 residues. CDR1 is MNHEY and CDR2 is SMNVEV in the germline V gene (reference sequence). Unmatched junction bases numbered 5, after V lost 5 bases and J lost 5 bases. The table came from immunoSEQ multiplex PCR; TCRdb's copy has only in-frame clones and leaves some out. This sample yields more than 900,000 clones, of which around 78% are seen a single time; more than 0.55% belongs to the top ten. General observations from the study: Clonotype sharing across a handful of donors was observed for around 5% of naive CD4 clonotypes.

The material sequenced was memory CD4+ T cells from PBMCs. Subset described: CD45RA-negative fraction. The sequence derives from a man between 18 and 35 years old in good health. Some clones in this sample may be carry-over from other donors' samples. The chain combines TRBV27 with TRBJ2-5, with 7 bases fitting TRBD1. The CDR3 DNA is TGTGCCAGCAGTCTGGGGACAGCCGAGACCCAGTACTTC. Translated: CASSLGTAETQYF.